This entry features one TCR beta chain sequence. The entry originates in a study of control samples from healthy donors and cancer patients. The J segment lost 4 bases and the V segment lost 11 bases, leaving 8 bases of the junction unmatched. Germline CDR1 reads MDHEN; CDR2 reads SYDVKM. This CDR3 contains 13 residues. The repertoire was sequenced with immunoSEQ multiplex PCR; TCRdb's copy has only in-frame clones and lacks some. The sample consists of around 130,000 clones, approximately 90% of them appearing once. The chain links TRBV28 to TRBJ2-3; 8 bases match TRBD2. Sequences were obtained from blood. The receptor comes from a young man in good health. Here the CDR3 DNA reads TGTGCCGGAAAGACTAGCGCTGCAGATACGCAGTATTTT. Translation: CAGKTSAADTQYF.